This T cell receptor beta chain was recovered during a study of T cells after yellow fever vaccination. Study outcomes and limitations: Researchers noted that a small share of clonotypes showed up in both CD4 and CD8 compartments. It was the secondary response that reached its peak faster, day 5 versus 15, but it was weaker. In post-booster samples, most primary-vaccination clones reappeared (about 95% CD4, approximately 91% CD8).

CDR3 length: 15 amino acids. Germline CDR1 DFQATT, CDR2 SNEGSKA (reference sequence). Production of TCR cDNA was by 5'RACE template switching, which also added a universal primer site and UMIs. MiXCR, run by TCRdb on the 5' RACE reads, gives a single entry per CDR3 protein. There are 150,000 to 200,000 distinct CDR3 sequences in the sample; almost 7% occur only once, and around 2.3% lies in the top ten. A remark on this clonotype: Its antigen remains unknown. The junction differs from germline at one of its ends, possibly a read error.

This material consisted of CD4+ T cells sorted from PBMCs, taken less than 6 days after the first yellow fever vaccination. The source is a man aged 18-30 years who received the YFV17D yellow fever vaccine. The genes are TRBV20-1 and TRBJ2-1, with TRBD2 matching 12 bases. CDR3 protein: CSSRRGLAGMNEQFF. The CDR3 bases are TGCAGTTCTAGGAGAGGACTAGCGGGGATGAATGAGCAGTTCTTC.